This entry features one T cell receptor beta chain sequence. Its antigen is as yet unknown. 13 Jbeta primers and 60 Vbeta primers were used for the PCR. Profiling relied on immunoSEQ multiplex PCR, and the TCRdb table lists in-frame clones only, not all of them. The sample has some 110,000 clones, over 70% seen once. This sample stems from a study of cytomegalovirus exposure and HLA in healthy donors. Study conclusions and caveats: In vitro assays verified that three CMV-associated chains recognized CMV antigens specifically. In an earlier analysis, in several hundred donors, most V segments appeared productive either ~87% or ~30% of the time. Later work associated approximately 17,000 TCR beta sequences with HLA alleles at 0.05 false discovery rate.

Germline V gives CDR1 SGHAT, CDR2 FQNNGV. V lost 5 bases and J 5 bases, leaving 21 bases between the germline ends. The CDR3 totals 16 residues. The chain is built from TRBV11-2 and TRBJ1-1; maybe TRBD1 (5 bases). Sequencing was carried out using PBMCs. This receptor was identified in a male donor in good health and CMV-seronegative. The CDR3 DNA is TGTGCCAGCAGCCCAATTTCCGGGACTTTCAATACTGAAGCTTTCTTT. Its translation: CASSPISGTFNTEAFF.